A selection of T cell receptor beta chains follows, all from one sample in a study of CD8+CD57+ T cells in acquired aplastic anemia. TCRdb re-called the reads through MiXCR, storing one row per CDR3 protein. The data show roughly 130,000 distinct CDR3 sequences, with more than 40% seen just once and 2% to 3% held by the top ten. The specimen was sorted CD4+, CD8+, or CD8+CD57+ T cells (not recorded which) from PBMCs. The origin of the receptors is a human donor in good health, serving as a control. The CDR3 runs from the conserved cysteine through the conserved F or W. D genes are given only for firm matches. Expanded clones are given a class, and other clones once, few, many or no size at all.

j_gene	d_gene	abundance	v_gene	CDR3aa	CDR3nt
TRBJ2-5	TRBD2	once	TRBV7-9	CASSPTSGLQETQYF	TGTGCCAGCAGCCCCACTAGCGGACTCCAAGAGACCCAGTACTTC
TRBJ2-1	TRBD2	many	TRBV11-2	CASSLGTSGGRAYNEQFF	TGTGCCAGCAGCCTCGGGACTAGCGGGGGGCGGGCCTACAATGAGCAGTTCTTC
TRBJ2-2	-	-	TRBV10-3	CAISESMRRDSPTGELFF	TGTGCCATCAGTGAGTCGATGAGGCGGGACAGCCCTACCGGGGAGCTGTTTTTT
TRBJ1-2	TRBD1	-	TRBV2	CASSETGDYGCTF	TGTGCCAGCAGTGAGACAGGGGACTATGGCTGCACCTTC
TRBJ2-1	TRBD1	many	TRBV11-2	CASSFSPTGGNNEQFF	TGTGCCAGCAGCTTTTCGCCGACAGGGGGAAACAATGAGCAGTTCTTC
TRBJ1-2	TRBD1	few	TRBV12-5	CASGWGTANYGYTF	TGTGCTAGTGGTTGGGGGACAGCTAACTATGGCTACACCTTC
TRBJ1-2	-	-	TRBV9	CASSVRAHYGYTF	TGTGCCAGCAGCGTACGGGCCCACTATGGCTACACCTTC
TRBJ2-7	-	-	TRBV11-2	CASSPGGGLGLGGQYF	TGTGCCAGCAGCCCTGGTGGGGGATTGGGTCTTGGTGGGCAGTACTTC
TRBJ2-7	TRBD1	many	TRBV5-8	CASSLFGQGAGEQYF	TGTGCCAGCAGCTTGTTTGGACAGGGGGCTGGCGAGCAGTACTTC
TRBJ2-1	-	-	TRBV24-1	CATSEAGGHNEQFF	TGTGCCACCAGTGAGGCCGGCGGGCACAATGAGCAGTTCTTC
TRBJ2-1	TRBD2	-	TRBV7-1	CASSSQILGSGGVGEQLF	TGTGCCAGCAGCTCTCAGATCCTCGGGAGCGGGGGGGTCGGGGAGCAGCTCTTC
TRBJ2-5	-	once	TRBV2	CASSPAGWSGETQYF	TGTGCCAGCAGTCCAGCGGGTTGGTCGGGGGAGACCCAGTACTTC
TRBJ2-3	TRBD2	-	TRBV2	CASTRGGDTQYF	TGTGCCAGCACCCGGGGGGGGGATACGCAGTATTTT
TRBJ1-6	-	many	TRBV20-1	CSASPQGRDNSPLHF	TGCAGTGCTAGCCCCCAGGGAAGGGACAATTCACCCCTCCACTTT
TRBJ1-2	TRBD1	many	TRBV18	CASSSETGTGGRGYTF	TGTGCCAGCTCATCTGAGACCGGGACAGGGGGTAGAGGCTACACCTTC
TRBJ2-2	TRBD2	many	TRBV5-6	CASSSGGVVHTGELFF	TGTGCCAGCAGCTCCGGGGGGGTCGTACACACCGGGGAGCTGTTTTTT
TRBJ2-3	TRBD1	-	TRBV10-3	CAISVQGDTQYF	TGTGCCATCAGTGTACAGGGGGATACGCAGTATTTT
TRBJ1-2	-	-	TRBV2	CASSVKGGYGYTF	TGTGCCAGCAGTGTCAAAGGAGGCTATGGCTACACCTTC
TRBJ1-2	-	many	TRBV5-4	CASSLMDGYTF	TGTGCCAGCAGCTTGATGGATGGCTACACCTTC
TRBJ2-5	TRBD2	many	TRBV7-2	CASSLTGGYLRETQYF	TGTGCCAGCAGCCTAACGGGGGGGTACCTCCGAGAGACCCAGTACTTC
TRBJ1-4	-	-	TRBV3-1	CASKPNKGGLNEKLLF	TGTGCCAGCAAACCCAATAAAGGCGGACTTAATGAAAAACTGTTGTTT
TRBJ1-1	-	-	TRBV29-1	CSVEGREGTEAFF	TGCAGCGTTGAGGGAAGAGAGGGCACTGAAGCTTTCTTT
TRBJ1-5	-	many	TRBV24-1	CATRAGDNQPQHF	TGTGCCACCAGAGCAGGTGACAATCAGCCCCAGCATTTT